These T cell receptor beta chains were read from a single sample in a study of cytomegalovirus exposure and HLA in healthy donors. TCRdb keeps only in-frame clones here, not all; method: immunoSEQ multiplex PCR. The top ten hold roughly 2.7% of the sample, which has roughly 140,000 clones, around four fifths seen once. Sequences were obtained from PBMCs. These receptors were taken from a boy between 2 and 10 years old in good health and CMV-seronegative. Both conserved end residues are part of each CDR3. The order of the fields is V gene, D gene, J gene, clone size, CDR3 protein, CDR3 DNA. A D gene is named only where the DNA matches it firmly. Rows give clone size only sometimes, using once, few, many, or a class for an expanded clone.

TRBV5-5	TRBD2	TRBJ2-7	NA	CASSSGGVRAEQYF	TGTGCCAGCAGCTCGGGGGGAGTGAGAGCCGAGCAGTACTTC
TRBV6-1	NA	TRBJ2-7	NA	CASAVADGTYEQYF	TGTGCCAGCGCAGTAGCTGACGGGACCTACGAGCAGTACTTC
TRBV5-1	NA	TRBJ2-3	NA	CASSFGQGGADTQYF	TGCGCCAGCAGCTTCGGGCAGGGGGGAGCAGATACGCAGTATTTT
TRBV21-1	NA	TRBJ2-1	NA	CAPGQLQQEQFF	TGTGCGCCGGGACAGCTACAACAGGAGCAGTTCTTC
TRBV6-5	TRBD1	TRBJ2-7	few	CASSYSRGQSYEQYF	TGTGCCAGCAGTTACTCGAGGGGGCAATCCTACGAGCAGTACTTC
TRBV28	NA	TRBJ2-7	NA	CASRAPGSAEQYF	TGTGCCAGCAGGGCTCCGGGTAGCGCCGAGCAGTACTTC
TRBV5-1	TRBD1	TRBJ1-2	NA	CASSFKQGAGYTF	TGCGCCAGCAGCTTTAAACAGGGGGCCGGCTACACCTTC
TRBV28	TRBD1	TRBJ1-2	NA	CASSLQTGYYGYTF	TGTGCCAGCAGTTTACAGACAGGGTACTATGGCTACACCTTC
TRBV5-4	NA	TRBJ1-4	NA	CASSLNGVNGKLFF	TGTGCCAGCAGCTTGAACGGGGTGAACGGAAAACTGTTTTTT
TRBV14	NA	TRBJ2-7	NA	CASSQALASYEQYF	TGTGCCAGCAGCCAAGCGTTGGCTTCCTACGAGCAGTACTTC
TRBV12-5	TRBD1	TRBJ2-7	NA	CASGLQGAPYEQYF	TGTGCTAGTGGTTTACAGGGGGCCCCCTACGAGCAGTACTTC
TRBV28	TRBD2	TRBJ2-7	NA	CASSLWTSTHEQYF	TGTGCCAGCAGTTTGTGGACTAGTACCCACGAGCAGTACTTC
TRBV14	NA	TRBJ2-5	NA	CASSQAGELETQYF	TGTGCCAGCAGCCAAGCAGGGGAGTTAGAGACCCAGTACTTC
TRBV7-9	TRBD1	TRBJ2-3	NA	CASSFSSRDRYGSDTQYF	TGTGCCAGCAGTTTCTCTTCCCGGGACAGGTATGGATCAGATACGCAGTATTTT
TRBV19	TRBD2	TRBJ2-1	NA	CASSIVPSGRAREQFF	TGTGCCAGTAGTATAGTTCCTAGCGGGAGGGCAAGGGAGCAGTTCTTC
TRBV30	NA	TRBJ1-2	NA	CAWIRRGSGYGYTF	TGTGCCTGGATTCGCAGGGGCTCTGGCTATGGCTACACCTTC
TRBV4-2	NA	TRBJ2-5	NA	CASSPGATQETQYF	TGTGCCAGCAGCCCTGGGGCTACTCAAGAGACCCAGTACTTC
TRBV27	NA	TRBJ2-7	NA	CASRRRGGGTYEQYF	TGTGCCAGCAGACGAAGGGGAGGAGGGACCTACGAGCAGTACTTC
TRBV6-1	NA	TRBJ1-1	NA	CASSEVEVVNTEAFF	TGTGCCAGCAGTGAAGTAGAGGTGGTGAACACTGAAGCTTTCTTT
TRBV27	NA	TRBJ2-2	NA	CASSFLGAGLNGELFF	TGTGCCAGCAGTTTTTTGGGCGCTGGCCTTAACGGGGAGCTGTTTTTT
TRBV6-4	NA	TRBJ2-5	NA	CASMTDRGAGETQYF	TGTGCCAGCATGACCGACCGGGGGGCCGGGGAGACCCAGTACTTC
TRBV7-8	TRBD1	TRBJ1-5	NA	CASSLRPRDRQDQPQHF	TGTGCCAGCAGCTTACGACCCCGGGACAGACAAGATCAGCCCCAGCATTTT
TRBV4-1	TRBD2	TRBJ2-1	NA	CASSRGLAGQPGGNEQFF	TGCGCCAGCAGCCGCGGACTAGCGGGGCAACCCGGAGGCAATGAGCAGTTCTTC
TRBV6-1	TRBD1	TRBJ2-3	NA	CASSDGTGGSTDTQYF	TGTGCCAGCAGTGACGGGACAGGGGGAAGCACAGATACGCAGTATTTT
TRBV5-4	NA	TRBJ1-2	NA	CASSALGHGRGYTF	TGTGCCAGCAGCGCGCTAGGACACGGTCGTGGCTACACCTTC
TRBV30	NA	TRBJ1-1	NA	CAWDTGPPEAFF	TGTGCCTGGGATACAGGGCCTCCTGAAGCTTTCTTT
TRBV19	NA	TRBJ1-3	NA	CASREQLGSGNTIYF	TGTGCCAGTAGGGAGCAGTTGGGCTCTGGAAACACCATATATTTT
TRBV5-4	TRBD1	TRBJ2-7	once	CASSGRETGPEQYF	TGTGCCAGCAGCGGCCGAGAGACAGGGCCCGAGCAGTACTTC
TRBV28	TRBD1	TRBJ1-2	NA	CASSRTWGQGGGYTF	TGTGCCAGCAGCCGAACGTGGGGACAGGGGGGGGGCTACACCTTC
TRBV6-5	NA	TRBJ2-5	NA	CASGVGRETQYF	TGTGCCAGCGGGGTGGGGCGAGAGACCCAGTACTTC
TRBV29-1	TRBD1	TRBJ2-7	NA	CSVDLTGGGGEQYF	TGCAGCGTTGATTTGACAGGGGGCGGTGGCGAGCAGTACTTC
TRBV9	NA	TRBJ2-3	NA	CASSVFSGEDTQYF	TGTGCCAGCAGCGTTTTCTCAGGGGAAGATACGCAGTATTTT
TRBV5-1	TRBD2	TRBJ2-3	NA	CASSLWAGEVTDTQYF	TGCGCCAGCAGCTTGTGGGCGGGAGAAGTGACAGATACGCAGTATTTT
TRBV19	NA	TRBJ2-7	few	CASSISRQGYEQYF	TGTGCCAGTAGTATCTCGAGGCAGGGCTACGAGCAGTACTTC
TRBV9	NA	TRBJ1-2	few	CASSGNKKGNYGYTF	TGTGCCAGCAGCGGGAACAAGAAGGGGAACTATGGCTACACCTTC
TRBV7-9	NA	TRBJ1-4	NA	CASSSHRTATNEKLFF	TGTGCCAGCAGCTCACATAGGACAGCAACTAATGAAAAACTGTTTTTT
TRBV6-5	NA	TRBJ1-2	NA	CASSQGNGYTF	TGTGCCAGCAGTCAGGGGAATGGCTACACCTTC
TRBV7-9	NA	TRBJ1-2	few	CSSTTGIYGYTF	TGTTCCAGCACTACAGGAATATATGGCTACACCTTC
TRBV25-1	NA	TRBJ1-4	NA	CASSESTAGTNEKLFF	TGTGCCAGCAGTGAATCTACTGCCGGAACTAATGAAAAACTGTTTTTT
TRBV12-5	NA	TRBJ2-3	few	CASAPRGTDTQYF	TGTGCTAGTGCCCCGAGAGGCACAGATACGCAGTATTTT
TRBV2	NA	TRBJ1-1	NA	CASSETRATGLGTEAFF	TGTGCCAGCAGTGAAACTCGAGCTACAGGGTTGGGCACTGAAGCTTTCTTT
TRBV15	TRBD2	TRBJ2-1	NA	CATSKRTSAPQVRFF	TGTGCCACCAGCAAACGGACTAGCGCCCCCCAGGTGAGGTTCTTC
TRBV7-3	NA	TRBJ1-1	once	CASSSAGNPAAFF	TGTGCCAGCAGCTCGGCGGGGAATCCCGCAGCTTTCTTT
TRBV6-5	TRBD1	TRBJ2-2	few	CASSTDRTRGELFF	TGTGCCAGCAGCACGGACAGGACCCGCGGGGAGCTGTTTTTT
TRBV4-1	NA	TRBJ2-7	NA	CASSQDSRKVYEQYF	TGCGCCAGCAGCCAAGATTCGAGAAAAGTTTACGAGCAGTACTTC